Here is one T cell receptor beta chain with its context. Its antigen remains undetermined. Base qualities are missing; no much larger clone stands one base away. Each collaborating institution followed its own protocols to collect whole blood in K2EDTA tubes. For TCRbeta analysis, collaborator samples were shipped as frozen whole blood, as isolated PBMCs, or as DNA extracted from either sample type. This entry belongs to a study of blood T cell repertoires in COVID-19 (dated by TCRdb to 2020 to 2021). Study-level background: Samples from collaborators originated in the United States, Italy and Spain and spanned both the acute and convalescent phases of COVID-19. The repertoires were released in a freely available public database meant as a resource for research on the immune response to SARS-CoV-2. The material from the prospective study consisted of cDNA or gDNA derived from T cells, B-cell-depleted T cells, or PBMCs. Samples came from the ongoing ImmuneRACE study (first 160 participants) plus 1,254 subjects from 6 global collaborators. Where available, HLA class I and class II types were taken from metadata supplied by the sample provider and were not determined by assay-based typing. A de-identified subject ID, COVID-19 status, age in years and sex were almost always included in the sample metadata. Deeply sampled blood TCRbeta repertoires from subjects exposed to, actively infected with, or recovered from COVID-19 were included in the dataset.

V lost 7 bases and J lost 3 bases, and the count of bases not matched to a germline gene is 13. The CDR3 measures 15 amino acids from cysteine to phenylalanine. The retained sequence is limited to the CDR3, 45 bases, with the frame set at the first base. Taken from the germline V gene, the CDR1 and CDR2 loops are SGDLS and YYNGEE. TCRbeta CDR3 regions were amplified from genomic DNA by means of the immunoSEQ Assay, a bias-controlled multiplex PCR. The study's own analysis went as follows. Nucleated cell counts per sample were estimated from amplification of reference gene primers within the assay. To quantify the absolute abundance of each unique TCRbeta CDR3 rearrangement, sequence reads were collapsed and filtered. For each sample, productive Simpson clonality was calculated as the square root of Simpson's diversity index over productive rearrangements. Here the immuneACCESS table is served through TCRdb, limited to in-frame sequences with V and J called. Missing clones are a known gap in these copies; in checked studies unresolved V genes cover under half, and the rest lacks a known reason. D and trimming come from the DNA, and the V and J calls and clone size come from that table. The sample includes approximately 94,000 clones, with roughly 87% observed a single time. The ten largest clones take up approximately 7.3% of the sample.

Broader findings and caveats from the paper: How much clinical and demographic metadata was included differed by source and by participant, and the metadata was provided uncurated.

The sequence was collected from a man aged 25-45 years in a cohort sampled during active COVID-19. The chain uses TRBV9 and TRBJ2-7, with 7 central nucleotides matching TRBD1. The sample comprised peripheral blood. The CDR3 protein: CASARGTESFYEQYF. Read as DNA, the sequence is TGTGCCAGCGCGCGAGGGACAGAGAGTTTCTACGAGCAGTACTTC.